This T cell receptor beta chain was profiled in a study of T cells in localized non-small cell lung cancer. Study conclusions and caveats: A median of approximately 50 of the top 100 tumor clones appeared in adjacent lung, which was paired and uninvolved.

Profiling relied on immunoSEQ multiplex PCR, and the TCRdb table lists in-frame clones only, not all of them. This sample has around 17,000 clones; 80% to 90% occur once, and the top ten carry around 3.6%. In regard to this clone: Its antigen is undetermined.

V was cut by 6 bases and J by 3 bases, with 8 bases left in between. Germline V lookup: CDR1 MNHNS, CDR2 SASEGT. The CDR3 is made up of 12 amino acids. The TCR comes from a male donor older than 55 with stage II squamous cell lung carcinoma. Sequenced material: peripheral blood, taken before any cancer treatment. The genes are TRBV6-1 and TRBJ1-1; unclear D gene. DNA of the CDR3: TGTGCCAGCAGGGCAGAGTACACTGAAGCTTTCTTT. It yields the protein CASRAEYTEAFF.